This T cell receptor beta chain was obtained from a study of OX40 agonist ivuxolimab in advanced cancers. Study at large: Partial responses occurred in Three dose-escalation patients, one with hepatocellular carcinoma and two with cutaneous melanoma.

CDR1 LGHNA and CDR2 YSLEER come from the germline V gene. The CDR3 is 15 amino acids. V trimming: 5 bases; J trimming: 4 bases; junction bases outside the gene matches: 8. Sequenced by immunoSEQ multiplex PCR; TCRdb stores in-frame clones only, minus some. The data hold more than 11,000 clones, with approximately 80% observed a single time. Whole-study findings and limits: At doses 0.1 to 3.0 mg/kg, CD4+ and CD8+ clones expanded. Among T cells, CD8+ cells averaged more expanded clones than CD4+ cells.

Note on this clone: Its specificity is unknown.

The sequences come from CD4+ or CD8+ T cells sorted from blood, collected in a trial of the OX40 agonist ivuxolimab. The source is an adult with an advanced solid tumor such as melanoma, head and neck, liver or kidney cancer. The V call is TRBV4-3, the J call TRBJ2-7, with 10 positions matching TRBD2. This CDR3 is CASSSLAGVSYEQYF. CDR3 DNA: TGCGCCAGCAGCTCCCTAGCGGGAGTAAGTTACGAGCAGTACTTC.